The clone carrying this TCR beta chain was detected once. Its antigen remains unknown. This entry is derived from a study of cytomegalovirus exposure and HLA in healthy donors. The study's findings and limits: It was assumed in the presence/absence analyses that sequencing depth was roughly uniform across donors. Later analysis associated a missense DCLRE1C variant with TCR beta V- and J-gene trimming. Later on, an analysis tied approximately 17,000 TCR beta sequences to HLA alleles at 0.05 false discovery rate.

The primer mix had 60 Vbeta and 13 Jbeta primers. In the authors' workflow: Counted up in a later analysis, unique TCR beta chains came to 65 million to 80 million, with some 11 million shared. Assay: immunoSEQ multiplex PCR; the TCRdb copy retains only in-frame clones and omits some. From that table come the V and J calls and clone size; the DNA was used to work out D and trimming. The sample lists about 200,000 clones; 85% were seen once. In germline, CDR1 is SQVTM, CDR2 ANQGSEA. V lost 2 bases and J lost 3, with 7 bases in between. The CDR3 has 12 amino acids. The sample consisted of PBMCs. The clonotype was recovered from a woman in her forties or fifties in good health and CMV-seronegative. The gene calls are TRBV29-1 and TRBJ2-5; D gene uncertain. The CDR3 DNA sequence: TGCAGCGTTGAAAGCTCTAAAGAGACCCAGTACTTC. Encoded protein: CSVESSKETQYF.